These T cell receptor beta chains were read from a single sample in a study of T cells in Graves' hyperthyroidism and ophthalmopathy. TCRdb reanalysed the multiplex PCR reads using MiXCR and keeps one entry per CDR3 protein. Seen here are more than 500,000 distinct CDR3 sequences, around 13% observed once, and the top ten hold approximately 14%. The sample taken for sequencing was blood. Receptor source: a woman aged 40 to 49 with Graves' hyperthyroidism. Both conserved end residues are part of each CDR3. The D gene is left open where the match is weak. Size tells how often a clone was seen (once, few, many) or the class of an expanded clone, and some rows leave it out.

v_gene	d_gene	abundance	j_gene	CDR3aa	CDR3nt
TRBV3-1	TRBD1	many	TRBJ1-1	CASRGTGVTEAFF	TGTGCCAGTAGGGGGACAGGGGTAACTGAAGCTTTCTTT
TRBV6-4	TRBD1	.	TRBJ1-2	CASAGTTGENYGYTF	TGTGCCAGCGCCGGCACCACAGGGGAAAACTATGGCTACACCTTC
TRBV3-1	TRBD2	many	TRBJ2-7	CASSHPPDSGEYEQYF	TGTGCCAGCAGCCATCCTCCGGATAGCGGGGAGTACGAGCAGTACTTC
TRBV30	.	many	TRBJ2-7	CAWSLDTYEQYF	TGTGCCTGGAGTTTGGATACCTACGAGCAGTACTTC
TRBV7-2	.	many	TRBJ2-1	CASSLAPREQFF	TGTGCCAGCAGCTTAGCCCCGCGGGAGCAGTTCTTC
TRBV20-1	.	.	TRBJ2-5	CSARGQLIGVLQETQYF	TGCAGTGCTAGAGGGCAGCTAATTGGAGTTCTCCAAGAGACCCAGTACTTC
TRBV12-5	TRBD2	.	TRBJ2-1	CASEVAGGNYNEQFF	TGTGCTAGTGAAGTAGCGGGAGGGAATTACAATGAGCAGTTCTTC
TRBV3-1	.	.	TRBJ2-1	CASSPEAAGFEQFF	TGTGCCAGCAGCCCAGAAGCTGCGGGCTTTGAGCAGTTCTTC
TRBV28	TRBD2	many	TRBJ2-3	CASRTKGVKGTSGRLGTDTQYF	TGTGCCAGCAGAACCAAGGGGGTAAAGGGGACTAGCGGGAGATTGGGCACAGATACGCAGTATTTT
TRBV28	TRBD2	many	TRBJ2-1	CASRRRPGLAGGPRNEQFF	TGTGCCAGCAGACGTCGTCCGGGACTAGCGGGAGGGCCGAGGAATGAGCAGTTCTTC
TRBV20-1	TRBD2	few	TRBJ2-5	CSASRSSGSWETQYF	TGCAGTGCTAGTCGGTCTAGCGGGAGCTGGGAGACCCAGTACTTC
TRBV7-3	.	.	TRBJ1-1	CASSPRGGPEAFF	TGTGCCAGCAGCCCTCGGGGGGGCCCTGAAGCTTTCTTT
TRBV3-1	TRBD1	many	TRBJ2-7	CASSQDFGQGKEQYF	TGTGCCAGCAGCCAAGATTTTGGACAGGGTAAGGAGCAGTACTTC
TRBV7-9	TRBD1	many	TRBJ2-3	CASSLAPGQGTDTQYF	TGTGCCAGCAGCTTAGCCCCGGGACAGGGGACAGATACGCAGTATTTT
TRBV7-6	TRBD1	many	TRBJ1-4	CASSRDSGNEKLFF	TGTGCCAGCAGCCGGGACAGCGGTAATGAAAAACTGTTTTTT
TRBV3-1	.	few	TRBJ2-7	CASSAHGTNDNEQYF	TGTGCCAGCAGCGCCCACGGGACGAATGATAACGAGCAGTACTTC
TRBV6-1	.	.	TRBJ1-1	CASTKRGPDVTEAFF	TGTGCCAGCACCAAAAGAGGGCCGGACGTCACTGAAGCTTTCTTT
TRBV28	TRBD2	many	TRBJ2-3	CASSLLTAGTSGRNTQYF	TGTGCCAGCAGTTTATTAACGGCGGGGACTAGCGGGAGAAATACGCAGTATTTT
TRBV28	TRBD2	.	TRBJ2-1	CASSLGTGSLAGVDEQFF	TGTGCCAGCAGTTTGGGGACAGGGTCACTAGCGGGAGTCGATGAGCAGTTCTTC
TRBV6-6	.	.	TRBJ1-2	CASSYSNLNYGYTF	TGTGCCAGCAGTTACTCGAACTTAAACTATGGCTACACCTTC
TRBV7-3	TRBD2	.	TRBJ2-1	CASSLTTSGTSGSISRNEQFF	TGTGCCAGCAGCTTAACAACTAGTGGGACTAGCGGGAGTATAAGTCGGAATGAGCAGTTCTTC
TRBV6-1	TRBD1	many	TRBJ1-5	CANSEGPGQATNQPQHF	TGTGCCAACAGCGAGGGGCCGGGACAGGCAACTAATCAGCCCCAGCATTTT
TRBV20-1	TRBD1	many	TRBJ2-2	CSASWRQGFGELFF	TGCAGTGCTAGTTGGCGACAGGGGTTCGGGGAGCTGTTTTTT
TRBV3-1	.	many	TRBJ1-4	CASSQRTGVNEKLFF	TGTGCCAGCAGCCAACGGACCGGGGTTAATGAAAAACTGTTTTTT
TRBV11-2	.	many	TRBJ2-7	CASSLRLVRADYEQYF	TGTGCCAGCAGCTTACGGCTTGTCAGGGCGGACTACGAGCAGTACTTC
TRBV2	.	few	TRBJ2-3	CASSVQADTQYF	TGTGCCAGCAGTGTCCAGGCAGATACGCAGTATTTT
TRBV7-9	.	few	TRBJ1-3	CASSLAGANSGNTIYF	TGTGCCAGCAGCTTAGCAGGGGCGAACTCTGGAAACACCATATATTTT
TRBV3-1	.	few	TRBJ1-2	CASSQIQHYGYTF	TGTGCCAGCAGCCAAATCCAACACTATGGCTACACCTTC
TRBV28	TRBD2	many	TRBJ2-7	CASSTIQRDYSYEQYF	TGTGCCAGCAGTACCATCCAACGGGACTACTCCTACGAGCAGTACTTC